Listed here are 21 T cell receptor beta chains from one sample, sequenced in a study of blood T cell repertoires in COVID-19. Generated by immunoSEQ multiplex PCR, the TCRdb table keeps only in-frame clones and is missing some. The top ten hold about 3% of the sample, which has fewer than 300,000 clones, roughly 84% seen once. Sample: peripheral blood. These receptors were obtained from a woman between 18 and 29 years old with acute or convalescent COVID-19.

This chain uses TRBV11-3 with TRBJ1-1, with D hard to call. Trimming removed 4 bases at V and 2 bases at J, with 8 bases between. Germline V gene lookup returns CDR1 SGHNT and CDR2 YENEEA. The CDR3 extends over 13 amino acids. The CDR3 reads CASSSTENTEAFF. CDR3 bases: TGTGCCAGCAGCTCAACAGAAAACACTGAAGCTTTCTTT.

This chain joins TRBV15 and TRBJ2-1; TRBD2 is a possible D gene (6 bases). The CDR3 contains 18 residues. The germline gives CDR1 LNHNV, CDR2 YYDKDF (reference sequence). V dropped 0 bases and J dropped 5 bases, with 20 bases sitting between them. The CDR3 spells CATSRDGIGKRANNEQFF. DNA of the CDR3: TGTGCCACCAGCAGAGATGGGATCGGGAAGCGGGCCAACAATGAGCAGTTCTTC. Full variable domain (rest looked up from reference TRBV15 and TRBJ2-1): DAMVIQNPRYQVTQFGKPVTLSCSQTLNHNVMYWYQQKSSQAPKLLFHYYDKDFNNEADTPDNFQSRRPNTSFCFLDIRSPGLGDTAMYLCATSRDGIGKRANNEQFFGPGTRLTVL.

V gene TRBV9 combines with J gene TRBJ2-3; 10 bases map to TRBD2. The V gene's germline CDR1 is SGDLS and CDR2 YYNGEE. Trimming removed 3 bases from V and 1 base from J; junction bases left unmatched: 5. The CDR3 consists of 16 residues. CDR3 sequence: CASSESGTSGTDTQYF. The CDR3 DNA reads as TGTGCCAGCAGCGAGAGCGGGACTAGCGGCACAGATACGCAGTATTTT.

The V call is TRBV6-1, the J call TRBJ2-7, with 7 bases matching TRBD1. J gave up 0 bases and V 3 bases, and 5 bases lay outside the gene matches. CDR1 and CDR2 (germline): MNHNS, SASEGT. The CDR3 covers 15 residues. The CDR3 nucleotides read TGTGCCAGCAGTGACAGACAGGGCAACTCCTACGAGCAGTACTTC. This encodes CASSDRQGNSYEQYF.

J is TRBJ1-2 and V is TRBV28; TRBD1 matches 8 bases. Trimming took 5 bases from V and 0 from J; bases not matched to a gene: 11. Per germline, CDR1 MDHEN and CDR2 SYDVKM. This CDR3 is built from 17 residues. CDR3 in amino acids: CASSPTGTGYANYGYTF. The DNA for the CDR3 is TGTGCCAGCAGTCCAACCGGGACAGGCTATGCTAACTATGGCTACACCTTC.

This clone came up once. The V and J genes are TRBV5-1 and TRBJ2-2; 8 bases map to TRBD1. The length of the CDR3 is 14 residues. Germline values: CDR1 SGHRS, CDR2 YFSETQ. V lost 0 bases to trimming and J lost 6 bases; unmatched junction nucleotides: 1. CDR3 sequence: CASSLVQGAGELFF. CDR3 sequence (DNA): TGCGCCAGCAGCTTGGTACAGGGGGCCGGGGAGCTGTTTTTT.

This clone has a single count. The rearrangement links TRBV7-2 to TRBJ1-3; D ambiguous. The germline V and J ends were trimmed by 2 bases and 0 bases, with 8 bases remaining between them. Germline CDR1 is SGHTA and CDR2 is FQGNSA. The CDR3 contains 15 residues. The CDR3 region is CASSLTVLSGNTIYF. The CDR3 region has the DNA TGTGCCAGCAGCTTAACAGTGCTCTCTGGAAACACCATATATTTT.

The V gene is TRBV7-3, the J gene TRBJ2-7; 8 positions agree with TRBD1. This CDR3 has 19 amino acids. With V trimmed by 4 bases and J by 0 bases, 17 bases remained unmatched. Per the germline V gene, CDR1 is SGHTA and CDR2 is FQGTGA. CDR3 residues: CASSSQPEVRTGSSYEQYF. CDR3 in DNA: TGTGCCAGCAGCTCACAACCAGAAGTTAGGACAGGGAGCTCCTACGAGCAGTACTTC. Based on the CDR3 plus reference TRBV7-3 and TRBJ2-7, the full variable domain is GAGVSQTPSNKVTEKGKYVELRCDPISGHTALYWYRQSLGQGPEFLIYFQGTGAADDSGLPNDRFFAVRPEGSVSTLKIQRTERGDSAVYLCASSSQPEVRTGSSYEQYFGPGTRLTVT.

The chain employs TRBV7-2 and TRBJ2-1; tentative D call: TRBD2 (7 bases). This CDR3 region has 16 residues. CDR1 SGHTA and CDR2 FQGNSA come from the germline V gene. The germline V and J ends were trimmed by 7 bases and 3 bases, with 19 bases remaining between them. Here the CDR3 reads CASTRRGGLLYNEQFF. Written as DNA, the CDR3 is TGTGCCAGCACCCGGAGGGGGGGGCTCCTCTACAATGAGCAGTTCTTC.

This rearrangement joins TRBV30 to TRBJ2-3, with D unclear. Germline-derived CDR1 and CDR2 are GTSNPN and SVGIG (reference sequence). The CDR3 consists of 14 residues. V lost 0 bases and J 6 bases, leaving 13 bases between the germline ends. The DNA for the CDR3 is TGTGCCTGGAGTGTAGGCGACTTATTGGATACGCAGTATTTT. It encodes CAWSVGDLLDTQYF.

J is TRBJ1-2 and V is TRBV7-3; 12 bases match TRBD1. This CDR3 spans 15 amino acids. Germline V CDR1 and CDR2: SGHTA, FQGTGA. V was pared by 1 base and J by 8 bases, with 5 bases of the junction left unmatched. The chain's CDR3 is CASSLKGTGGAGYTF. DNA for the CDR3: TGTGCCAGCAGCTTAAAGGGGACAGGGGGCGCAGGCTACACCTTC. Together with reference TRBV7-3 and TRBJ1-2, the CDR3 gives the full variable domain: GAGVSQTPSNKVTEKGKYVELRCDPISGHTALYWYRQSLGQGPEFLIYFQGTGAADDSGLPNDRFFAVRPEGSVSTLKIQRTERGDSAVYLCASSLKGTGGAGYTFGSGTRLTVV.

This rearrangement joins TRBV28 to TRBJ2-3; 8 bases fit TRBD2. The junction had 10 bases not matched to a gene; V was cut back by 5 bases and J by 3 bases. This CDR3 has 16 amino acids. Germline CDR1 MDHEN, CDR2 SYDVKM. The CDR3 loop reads CASSNLGAGVTDTQYF. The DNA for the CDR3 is TGTGCCAGCAGTAACTTAGGAGCGGGAGTGACAGATACGCAGTATTTT.

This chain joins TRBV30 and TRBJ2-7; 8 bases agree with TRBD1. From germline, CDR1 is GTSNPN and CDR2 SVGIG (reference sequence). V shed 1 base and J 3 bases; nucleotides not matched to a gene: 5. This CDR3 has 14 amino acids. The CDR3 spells CAWSEGTGFYEQYF. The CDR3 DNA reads TGTGCCTGGAGTGAGGGGACAGGCTTCTACGAGCAGTACTTC.

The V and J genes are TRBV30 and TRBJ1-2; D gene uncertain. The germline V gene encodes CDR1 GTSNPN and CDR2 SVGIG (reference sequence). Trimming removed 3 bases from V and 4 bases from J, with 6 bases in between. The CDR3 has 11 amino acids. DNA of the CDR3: TGTGCCTGGAGCCTCGGCTATGGCTACACCTTC. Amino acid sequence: CAWSLGYGYTF.

The CDR3 loop reads CASSIGLDSSRTDTQYF. CDR3 nucleotides: TGTGCCAGTAGTATAGGTTTAGATTCCTCCCGCACAGATACGCAGTATTTT. The chain joins TRBV19 to TRBJ2-3; unclear D gene. The CDR3 contains 17 residues. The germline gives CDR1 LNHDA, CDR2 SQIVND (reference sequence). The V and J ends lost 1 base and 1 base respectively, with 15 bases between them. Full variable domain (remainder filled in from reference TRBV19 and TRBJ2-3): DGGITQSPKYLFRKEGQNVTLSCEQNLNHDAMYWYRQDPGQGLRLIYYSQIVNDFQKGDIAEGYSVSREKKESFPLTVTSAQKNPTAFYLCASSIGLDSSRTDTQYFGPGTRLTVL.

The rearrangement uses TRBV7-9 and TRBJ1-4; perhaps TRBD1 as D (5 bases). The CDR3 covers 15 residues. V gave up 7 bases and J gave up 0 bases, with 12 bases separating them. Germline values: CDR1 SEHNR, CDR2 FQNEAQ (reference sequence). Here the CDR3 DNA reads TGTGCCAGCAAATTGGAGGGGTCAACTAATGAAAAACTGTTTTTT. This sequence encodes CASKLEGSTNEKLFF.

The DNA for the CDR3 is TGTGCCAGCAGCCCTGGGACATCTCCCGGGGAGCTGTTTTTT. Residues: CASSPGTSPGELFF. The rearrangement joins TRBV7-3 to TRBJ2-2, with D possibly TRBD1 on 6 matching bases. Per germline, CDR1 SGHTA and CDR2 FQGTGA. V dropped 5 bases and J dropped 6 bases, with 13 bases sitting between them. This CDR3 has 14 amino acids.

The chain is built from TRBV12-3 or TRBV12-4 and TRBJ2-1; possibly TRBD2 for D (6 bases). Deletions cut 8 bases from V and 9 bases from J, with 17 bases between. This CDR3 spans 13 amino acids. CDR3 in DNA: TGTGCCAGCCTAGCGTCGCGCCCCACTGAGCAGTTCTTC. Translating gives CASLASRPTEQFF.

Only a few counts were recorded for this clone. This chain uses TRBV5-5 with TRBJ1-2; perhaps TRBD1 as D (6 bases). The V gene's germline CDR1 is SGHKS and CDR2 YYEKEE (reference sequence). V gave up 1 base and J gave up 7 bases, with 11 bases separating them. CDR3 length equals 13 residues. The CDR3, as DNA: TGTGCCAGCAGCTTGCAGGGGCCGGGTGGCTACACCTTC. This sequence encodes CASSLQGPGGYTF.

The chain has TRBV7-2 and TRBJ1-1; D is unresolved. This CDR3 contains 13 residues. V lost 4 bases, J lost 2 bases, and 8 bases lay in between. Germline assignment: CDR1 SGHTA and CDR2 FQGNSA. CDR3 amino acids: CASSSQPNTEAFF. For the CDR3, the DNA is TGTGCCAGCAGCTCACAGCCAAACACTGAAGCTTTCTTT.

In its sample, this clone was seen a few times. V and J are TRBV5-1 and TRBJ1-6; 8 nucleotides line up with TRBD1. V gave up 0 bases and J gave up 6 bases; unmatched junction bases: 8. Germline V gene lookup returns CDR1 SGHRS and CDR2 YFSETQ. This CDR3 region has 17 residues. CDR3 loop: CASSLDLGQGGNSPLHF. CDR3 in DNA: TGCGCCAGCAGCTTGGACCTCGGACAGGGTGGTAATTCACCCCTCCACTTT.